The 13 T cell receptor beta chains listed next were all sequenced from one sample in a study of shared clonotypes between healthy human individuals. Naive CD8 cells, CD45RO-negative and positively selected for CCR7, excluded terminally differentiated effector memory CD45RA+ cells. Method: immunoSEQ multiplex PCR; TCRdb's copy keeps in-frame clones and lacks some. Of about 2.1 million clones in the sample, over 85% are singletons; the top ten hold about 1.6%. What was sequenced was naive CD8+ T cells from PBMCs. These receptors originate from a man aged 18 to 35 in good health. Some clones in this sample may be carry-over from other donors' samples.

The chain is built from TRBV27 and TRBJ2-1; D uncertain. CDR3 length equals 13 residues. With 0 bases removed from V and 8 bases from J, the gap between germline ends came to 8 bases. Germline-derived CDR1 and CDR2 are MNHEY and SMNVEV (reference sequence). CDR3 sequence (DNA): TGTGCCAGCAGTTTATCTAACTGGGATGAGCAGTTCTTC. Translating it yields CASSLSNWDEQFF.

The genes are TRBV4-1 and TRBJ2-2; D uncertain. The CDR3 totals 16 residues. Germline V gives CDR1 MGHRA, CDR2 YSYEKL. Trimming cost V 2 bases and J 4 bases, with 14 bases left between them. In nucleotides, the CDR3 is TGCGCCAGCAGCCAACCTCTCGTTGTTACCACCGGGGAGCTGTTTTTT. It yields the protein CASSQPLVVTTGELFF.

The chain uses TRBV4-1 and TRBJ2-1, with TRBD2 identical over 11 bases. CDR1 and CDR2 from the germline V gene are MGHRA and YSYEKL. With 5 bases clipped from V and 7 bases from J, the junction kept 7 bases outside the gene matches. The CDR3 runs to 15 residues. The CDR3 bases are TGCGCCAGCAGCTTTCTAGCGGGGGGTTGGAATGAGCAGTTCTTC. It is translated as CASSFLAGGWNEQFF.

V usage is TRBV28 and J usage is TRBJ1-5; no reliable D call. Trimming cost V 2 bases and J 3 bases, with 11 bases left between them. CDR3 length equals 15 residues. Looked up from germline, CDR1 is MDHEN and CDR2 is SYDVKM. The CDR3 region is CASSLDSGINQPQHF. The CDR3 region has the DNA TGTGCCAGCAGTTTAGATTCGGGGATCAATCAGCCCCAGCATTTT.

The chain has TRBV19 and TRBJ2-7, with 7 bases aligning to TRBD1. Germline trimming cut 0 bases from V and 2 bases from J; bases unmatched to any gene: 4. The CDR3 length is 15 residues. The germline CDR1 and CDR2 sequences are LNHDA and SQIVND (reference sequence). CDR3 amino acids: CASSIESQGPYEQYF. CDR3 in DNA: TGTGCCAGTAGTATAGAATCACAGGGGCCCTACGAGCAGTACTTC.

V is TRBV11-2 and J is TRBJ2-7; D perhaps matches TRBD1 (5 bases). The ends were cut back, 2 bases at V and 3 bases at J, with 11 bases in the middle. The CDR3 has 14 amino acids. Germline CDR1 SGHAT, CDR2 FQNNGV. The CDR3 nucleotides are TGTGCCAGCAGCTTAAGGGGTACCTACTACGAGCAGTACTTC. Encoded protein: CASSLRGTYYEQYF.

The rearrangement links TRBV10-1 to TRBJ2-1; D is unresolved. V shed 3 bases and J shed 4 bases, with 10 bases lying between them. The CDR3 has 14 amino acids. Germline V lookup: CDR1 WNHNN, CDR2 SYGVQD (reference sequence). The CDR3 coding sequence is TGCGCCAGCAGTGATAGGCAGGAGTACAATGAGCAGTTCTTC. It codes for CASSDRQEYNEQFF.

The V gene is TRBV27, the J gene TRBJ2-3; D not resolved. CDR1 and CDR2 from the germline V gene are MNHEY and SMNVEV (reference sequence). The CDR3 extends over 13 amino acids. Trimming took 6 bases from V and 2 from J, leaving 9 bases between them. The CDR3 DNA is TGTGCCAGCAGCTCGGATAACACAGATACGCAGTATTTT. Protein product: CASSSDNTDTQYF.

This clone was counted between two and nine times. As DNA, the CDR3 is TGTGCCAGCAGAATACAGGAGAACACTGAAGCTTTCTTT. Translation: CASRIQENTEAFF. The J gene is TRBJ1-1, the V gene TRBV6-6; a possible D gene is TRBD1 (5 bases). V lost 6 bases, J lost 1 base, and 9 bases lay in between. The CDR3 is 13 residues long. Per germline, CDR1 MNHNY and CDR2 SVGAGI (reference sequence).

This clone occurred a few times. The chain has TRBV7-9 and TRBJ2-2; D gene ambiguous. CDR3 size: 13 residues. Per germline, CDR1 SEHNR and CDR2 FQNEAQ (reference sequence). V lost 2 bases and J lost 7, with 8 bases in between. Here the CDR3 reads CASSLSEYGELFF. The CDR3 DNA reads TGTGCCAGCAGCTTATCGGAGTACGGGGAGCTGTTTTTT.

The CDR3 spells CASSTGSGPYEQYF. The CDR3 DNA reads as TGCGCCAGCAGCACGGGGTCGGGCCCCTACGAGCAGTACTTC. The V gene is TRBV5-1, the J gene TRBJ2-7; D possibly corresponds to TRBD2 (5 bases). The CDR3 runs 14 residues. The germline V gene has CDR1 SGHRS and CDR2 YFSETQ. Trimming removed 4 bases at V and 2 bases at J, with 13 bases between.

This sequence joins TRBV19 and TRBJ2-4; 10 bases map to TRBD2. Germline V gene data show CDR1 as LNHDA and CDR2 as SQIVND (reference sequence). J was trimmed by 0 bases and V by 5 bases; bases with no gene match: 7. The CDR3 runs to 17 residues. CDR3 region: CASSWRLAGAAKNIQYF. In nucleotides, the CDR3 is TGTGCCAGTAGTTGGAGGCTAGCGGGAGCAGCCAAAAACATTCAGTACTTC.

This sequence joins TRBV5-1 and TRBJ2-5; 10 nucleotides match TRBD1. The length of the CDR3 is 15 residues. Germline CDR1 SGHRS, CDR2 YFSETQ. With V trimmed by 0 bases and J by 4 bases, 3 bases remained unmatched. The CDR3 protein is CASSLGQGAVETQYF. The CDR3 nucleotides are TGCGCCAGCAGCTTGGGACAGGGGGCTGTAGAGACCCAGTACTTC.